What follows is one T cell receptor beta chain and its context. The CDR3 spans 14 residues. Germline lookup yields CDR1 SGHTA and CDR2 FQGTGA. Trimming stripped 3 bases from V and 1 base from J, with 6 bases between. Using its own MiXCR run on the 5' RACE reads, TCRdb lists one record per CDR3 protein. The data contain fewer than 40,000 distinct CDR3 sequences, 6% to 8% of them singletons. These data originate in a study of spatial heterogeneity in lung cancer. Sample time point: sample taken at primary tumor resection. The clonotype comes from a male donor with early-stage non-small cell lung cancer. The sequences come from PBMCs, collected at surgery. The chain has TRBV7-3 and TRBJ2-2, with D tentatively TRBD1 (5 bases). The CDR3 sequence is CASSLDKNTGELFF. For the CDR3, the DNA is TGTGCCAGCAGCTTGGACAAGAACACCGGGGAGCTGTTTTTT.